The rows below give T cell receptor beta chains drawn from one sample of a study of cytomegalovirus exposure and HLA in healthy donors. The method was immunoSEQ multiplex PCR; TCRdb's version includes in-frame clones alone and lacks a portion of them. The top ten clones hold over 1% of a sample with about 190,000 clones, around 87% of them seen once. Sequences were obtained from PBMCs. All receptors derive from a man in his thirties or forties in good health and CMV-seronegative. Each CDR3 is given without its conserved first and last residue. A D gene is named only where the DNA matches it firmly.

v_call: TRBV7-2
d_call: -
cdr3_aa: ASSLWQGGGYT

v_call: TRBV15
d_call: -
cdr3_aa: ATSIGGNSNQPQH

v_call: TRBV5-1
d_call: -
cdr3_aa: ASSRPTSSGGTDTQY

v_call: TRBV30
d_call: -
cdr3_aa: AWSVQALKPQH

v_call: TRBV4-2
d_call: TRBD1
cdr3_aa: ASSQGTGGNYGYT

v_call: TRBV5-1
d_call: -
cdr3_aa: ASSLLGFLETQY

v_call: TRBV28
d_call: TRBD1
cdr3_aa: AGSSGTGGYQPQH

v_call: TRBV4-1
d_call: -
cdr3_aa: ASSPLLGGTEAF

v_call: TRBV6-6
d_call: TRBD1
cdr3_aa: ASSLQGNQPQH

v_call: TRBV6-5
d_call: -
cdr3_aa: ASSKRQENYGYT

v_call: TRBV5-8
d_call: TRBD2
cdr3_aa: ASSPVGTSGANNEQF

v_call: TRBV6-5
d_call: TRBD1
cdr3_aa: ASSGTGGVYEQY

v_call: TRBV27
d_call: TRBD2
cdr3_aa: ASSLRGLAGVWEQF

v_call: TRBV28
d_call: -
cdr3_aa: ASSPGHVNTEAF

v_call: TRBV4-1
d_call: -
cdr3_aa: ASSLLSTDTQY

v_call: TRBV7-2
d_call: TRBD2
cdr3_aa: ASSPGGSPNEQF

v_call: TRBV2
d_call: TRBD2
cdr3_aa: ASSGSGSGGFNEQF

v_call: TRBV27
d_call: -
cdr3_aa: ASSLAGIGYNSPLH

v_call: TRBV19
d_call: TRBD2
cdr3_aa: ASSFSSGSWGDNEQF

v_call: TRBV6-5
d_call: -
cdr3_aa: ATWRAYEQY

v_call: TRBV9
d_call: TRBD1
cdr3_aa: ASSADRGETQY

v_call: TRBV6-1
d_call: -
cdr3_aa: ASRSTGKEAF